Below are 21 T cell receptor beta chains sequenced from a single sample in a study of blood T cell repertoires in COVID-19. Clones were read by immunoSEQ multiplex PCR, and TCRdb kept only the in-frame ones, dropping some. The table shows 200,000 or so clones, with 85% to 90% occurring only once. The material sequenced was PBMCs or T cells enriched from blood (not recorded which). The receptors stem from a middle-aged woman with acute COVID-19.

V gene TRBV28 combines with J gene TRBJ2-1, with TRBD2 identical over 8 bases. The CDR3 is 15 amino acids. Germline CDR1 is MDHEN and CDR2 is SYDVKM. The V gene end was trimmed by 7 bases and the J gene end by 2 bases; junction bases not matched to a gene: 7. CDR3 protein: CASTNRTSPYNEQFF. As DNA, the CDR3 is TGTGCCAGCACAAATCGGACTAGCCCCTACAATGAGCAGTTCTTC.

The genes are TRBV10-1 and TRBJ2-2; perhaps TRBD2 as D (6 bases). This CDR3 has 14 amino acids. V lost 4 bases and J lost 4, with 10 bases in between. Looked up from germline, CDR1 is WNHNN and CDR2 is SYGVQD (reference sequence). The CDR3 bases are TGCGCCAGCAGTGTCCGGCGGGGCACCGGGGAGCTGTTTTTT. Its translation is CASSVRRGTGELFF.

The V call is TRBV5-1, the J call TRBJ1-6; D is uncertain. Trimming shortened V by 4 bases and J by 6 bases, and 14 bases separated the two germline ends. Germline V gene sequence: CDR1 SGHRS, CDR2 YFSETQ. The CDR3 has 15 residues. CDR3 region: CASSMMGRSNSPLHF. The CDR3 DNA follows: TGCGCCAGCAGCATGATGGGCAGAAGTAATTCACCCCTCCACTTT.

V is TRBV11-1 and J is TRBJ2-1; D ambiguous. This CDR3 has 15 amino acids. V was pared by 0 bases and J by 6 bases, with 12 bases between. CDR1 SGHAT and CDR2 FQDESV come from the germline V gene (reference sequence). The CDR3 coding sequence is TGTGCCAGCAGCTTAGCGGCCCTAGGAAGCAATGAGCAGTTCTTC. Translation gives CASSLAALGSNEQFF.

This chain links TRBV12-5 with TRBJ2-3, with 11 bases lining up with TRBD2. This CDR3 has 15 residues. Germline CDR1 LGHNT, CDR2 FRNRAP. The junction had 5 bases not matched to a gene; V was cut back by 3 bases and J by 6 bases. In DNA, the CDR3 is TGTGCTAGTGGTTTTGGGGCTAGCGGGAGGGATACGCAGTATTTT. This encodes CASGFGASGRDTQYF.

The chain employs TRBV7-8 and TRBJ2-1; 8 bases match TRBD2. The CDR3 runs 15 residues. With V trimmed by 7 bases and J by 4 bases, 9 bases remained unmatched. The germline gives CDR1 SGHVS, CDR2 FQNEAQ. The chain's CDR3 is CASTDSGALYNEQFF. The CDR3 coding sequence is TGTGCCAGCACCGATAGCGGGGCTTTGTACAATGAGCAGTTCTTC.

The chain couples TRBV6-1 to TRBJ2-7; D gene uncertain. Germline V gene data show CDR1 as MNHNS and CDR2 as SASEGT. This CDR3 spans 13 amino acids. V lost 2 bases, J lost 3 bases, and 8 bases lay in between. This CDR3 is CASSEIGSYEQYF. CDR3 in DNA: TGTGCCAGCAGTGAAATTGGTAGCTACGAGCAGTACTTC.

The table lists this clone with a count of one. The chain recombines TRBV23-1 with TRBJ1-5, with 7 bases that match TRBD1. TRBV23-1 is identified as an open reading frame with a role that is uncertain. The V and J ends lost 0 bases and 3 bases, in that order; junction bases with no gene match: 14. This CDR3 has 19 amino acids. The chain's CDR3 is CASSQSLSKRQGINQPQHF. The CDR3 DNA sequence: TGCGCCAGCAGTCAATCCCTCTCGAAGAGACAGGGAATCAATCAGCCCCAGCATTTT.

This chain connects TRBV28 to TRBJ2-3, with TRBD2 matching 9 bases. V trimming: 2 bases; J trimming: 5 bases; junction bases outside the gene matches: 8. Germline CDR1 and CDR2: MDHEN and SYDVKM. The CDR3 runs to 16 residues. CDR3 nucleotide sequence: TGTGCCAGCAGTTTAAGCCAGCGGGGGGACCTAGATACGCAGTATTTT. It encodes CASSLSQRGDLDTQYF.

Many counts were recorded for this clone. The chain uses TRBV30 and TRBJ2-7, with 11 bases aligning to TRBD1. Germline V gene sequence: CDR1 GTSNPN, CDR2 SVGIG (reference sequence). This CDR3 has 15 amino acids. V shed 1 base, J shed 5 bases, and the junction held 7 bases outside the gene matches. CDR3 nucleotides: TGTGCCTGGAGTGGGGGCTGGACAGGGGGCAACGAGCAGTACTTC. This encodes CAWSGGWTGGNEQYF.

The rearrangement joins TRBV3-1 (or the pseudogene TRBV3-2) to TRBJ2-7, with 9 bases identical to TRBD2. The CDR3 runs to 15 residues. The germline V gene has CDR1 LGHDT and CDR2 YNNKEL (reference sequence). Unmatched junction bases numbered 8, after V lost 2 bases and J lost 6 bases. CDR3 protein: CASSQNSGLASEQYF. The CDR3 DNA follows: TGTGCCAGCAGCCAAAACTCGGGACTAGCAAGCGAGCAGTACTTC.

V gene TRBV4-1 combines with J gene TRBJ1-1, with TRBD1 matching over 11 bases. Trimming at V came to 4 bases and at J to 4 bases, leaving 8 bases not matched to a gene. Germline V gives CDR1 MGHRA, CDR2 YSYEKL. The CDR3 is 16 amino acids. The CDR3 nucleotides read TGCGCCAGCAGCCGGGGACAGGGGGGCGTAGGCACTGAAGCTTTCTTT. It translates to CASSRGQGGVGTEAFF.

The chain employs TRBV9 and TRBJ1-3; the D gene is possibly TRBD1 (5 bases). The CDR3 totals 16 residues. Germline CDR1 and CDR2: SGDLS and YYNGEE. V gave up 3 bases and J gave up 4 bases, with 17 bases separating them. CDR3 nucleotides: TGTGCCAGCAGCGAAATGATGGGGCCTTCGGGAAACACCATATATTTT. As protein: CASSEMMGPSGNTIYF.

The V and J genes are TRBV14 and TRBJ2-4, with TRBD2 matching over 8 bases. The CDR3 sequence is 13 residues long. V was pared by 3 bases and J by 8 bases, with 3 bases of the junction left unmatched. Germline V gene lookup returns CDR1 SGHDN and CDR2 FVKESK. CDR3 sequence reads: CASSHSGGDIQYF. CDR3 DNA sequence: TGTGCCAGCAGCCATTCGGGGGGGGACATTCAGTACTTC.

This sequence joins TRBV3-1 (or the pseudogene TRBV3-2) and TRBJ1-2; no reliable D call. V lost 4 bases and J lost 5, with 14 bases in between. Germline lookup yields CDR1 LGHDT and CDR2 YNNKEL (reference sequence). The CDR3 is 14 amino acids. CDR3 amino acids: CASSPRVLKYGYTF. The DNA of the CDR3 is TGTGCCAGCAGCCCTCGGGTCTTAAAATATGGCTACACCTTC.

The chain couples TRBV20-1 to TRBJ2-7; 7 bases align to TRBD2. The V gene end was trimmed by 3 bases and the J gene end by 0 bases; junction bases not matched to a gene: 8. CDR1 is DFQATT and CDR2 is SNEGSKA in the germline V gene (reference sequence). The CDR3 consists of 15 residues. CDR3 DNA sequence: TGCAGTGCTAGTGTACGGGACTACCTCTCCTACGAGCAGTACTTC. Translation gives CSASVRDYLSYEQYF.

Only a few counts were recorded for this clone. The rearrangement uses TRBV28 and TRBJ1-5, with no clear D. This CDR3 contains 14 residues. Germline CDR1 MDHEN, CDR2 SYDVKM. The V and J ends lost 6 bases and 0 bases respectively, with 9 bases between them. The CDR3 DNA follows: TGTGCCAGCAGGCAGGCGATTAGCAATCAGCCCCAGCATTTT. Translated, it gives CASRQAISNQPQHF.

The chain links TRBV3-1 (or the pseudogene TRBV3-2) to TRBJ1-1; 11 nucleotides match TRBD1. Germline-derived CDR1 and CDR2 are LGHDT and YNNKEL (reference sequence). There are 15 residues in the CDR3. The V segment lost 1 base and the J segment 4 bases; nucleotides outside the gene matches: 2. The CDR3 region has the DNA TGTGCCAGCAGCCAAGGGGGGACAGGGGGCACTGAAGCTTTCTTT. Encoded protein: CASSQGGTGGTEAFF.

CDR3 nucleotides: TGTGCCAGCAGCCGCGGGACAGGACAAACTAATGAAAAACTGTTTTTT. Protein sequence: CASSRGTGQTNEKLFF. This chain connects TRBV7-9 to TRBJ1-4; 8 bases agree with TRBD1. J was trimmed by 1 base and V by 5 bases; bases with no gene match: 6. The CDR3 covers 16 residues. CDR1 is SEHNR and CDR2 is FQNEAQ in the germline V gene (reference sequence).

V and J are TRBV3-1 (or the pseudogene TRBV3-2) and TRBJ2-7, with a tentative D call TRBD1 (6 bases). Germline V gene lookup returns CDR1 LGHDT and CDR2 YNNKEL (reference sequence). Deletions cut 6 bases from V and 4 bases from J, with 7 bases between. This CDR3 spans 11 amino acids. CDR3 nucleotides: TGTGCCAGCAGGGGGGCATACGAGCAGTACTTC. The encoded protein is CASRGAYEQYF.

The chain recombines TRBV27 with TRBJ2-3, with D maybe TRBD2 (6 bases). The CDR3 covers 17 residues. V was pared by 4 bases and J by 5 bases, with 22 bases between. Germline V CDR1 and CDR2: MNHEY, SMNVEV (reference sequence). This CDR3 is CASSSIGGEVGRDTQYF. The CDR3 DNA is TGTGCCAGCAGTTCCATTGGCGGGGAGGTTGGGAGAGATACGCAGTATTTT.